This T cell receptor (beta chain) was captured in a study of PD-L1 blockade in urothelial cancer. Across the whole study: Atezolizumab was started by patients around 2014 at 1,200 mg intravenously every 3 weeks. Previous chemotherapy exposure amounted to 0 to 3 regimens for patients.

This clone showed up just a few times. The ends were cut back, 5 bases at V and 6 bases at J, with 11 bases in the middle. The CDR3 runs to 12 residues. Germline CDR1 and CDR2: SGHVS and FQNEAQ. The repertoire was sequenced with immunoSEQ multiplex PCR; TCRdb's copy has only in-frame clones and lacks some. The data contain 100,000 to 150,000 clones, around 88% of them singletons. Time point noted: peripheral blood 6 weeks after treatment start. Diagnoses among patients were locally advanced or metastatic urothelial carcinoma. The chain carries TRBV7-8 and TRBJ2-7; the D is unclear. The clonotype was recovered from a man aged 50 or older with urothelial cancer. Here the sequenced sample was PBMCs, taken around atezolizumab (anti-PD-L1) treatment. The DNA for the CDR3 is TGTGCCAGCAGCCTCGACCTAGGCGAGCAGTACTTC. This encodes CASSLDLGEQYF.